What follows are 32 T cell receptor beta chains derived from one specimen sequenced in a study of T-cell reconstitution after alpha-beta-depleted transplantation in children. Using unique molecular identifiers, the investigators prepared the TCRbeta library. TCRdb processed the PCR reads anew with MiXCR; each CDR3 protein has one entry. The table lists 600,000 to 800,000 distinct CDR3 sequences, about 12% of them singletons. Sample: PBMCs, taken before TCRalphabeta/CD19-depleted stem cell transplant. These TCRs come from a girl aged 2 to 10 with congenital amegakaryocytic thrombocytopenia, due to receive a stem cell transplant.

The chain joins TRBV5-1 to TRBJ1-3; TRBD1 might be the D (5 bases). V dropped 2 bases and J dropped 0 bases, with 15 bases sitting between them. This CDR3 spans 17 amino acids. Germline CDR1 and CDR2: SGHRS and YFSETQ. The CDR3 DNA follows: TGCGCCAGCAGCTTTCAACCGGGACGGAACTCTGGAAACACCATATATTTT. Protein: CASSFQPGRNSGNTIYF. The full variable domain, its missing parts supplied by reference TRBV5-1 and TRBJ1-3, is KAGVTQTPRYLIKTRGQQVTLSCSPISGHRSVSWYQQTPGQGLQFLFEYFSETQRNKGNFPGRFSGRQFSNSRSEMNVSTLELGDSALYLCASSFQPGRNSGNTIYFGEGSWLTVV.

As to this clonotype: A much larger clone sits a single nucleotide away, making a read error possible. This chain links TRBV7-9 with TRBJ1-1; no clear D gene. Germline V gives CDR1 SEHNR, CDR2 FQNEAQ (reference sequence). The CDR3 covers 13 residues. Trimming removed 7 bases at V and 7 bases at J, with 16 bases between. As DNA, the CDR3 is TGTGCCAGCATCGAAGACGGGGTCAATGAAGCTTTCTTT. Translated, it gives CASIEDGVNEAFF.

The sample holds a few counts of this clonotype. The J gene is TRBJ2-1, the V gene TRBV20-1; no firm D call. The length of the CDR3 is 15 residues. With 0 bases removed from V and 3 bases from J, the gap between germline ends came to 12 bases. Germline V lookup: CDR1 DFQATT, CDR2 SNEGSKA (reference sequence). This CDR3 reads CSARDGQAYYNEQFF. As DNA, the CDR3 is TGCAGTGCTAGAGATGGGCAGGCCTACTACAATGAGCAGTTCTTC.

This clonotype was counted at least ten times. V and J are TRBV5-1 and TRBJ1-1; 8 bases are shared with TRBD1. Trimming removed 1 base from V and 7 bases from J; junction bases left unmatched: 6. Germline V gives CDR1 SGHRS, CDR2 YFSETQ. The CDR3 has 14 residues. CDR3 region: CASSLITGGDEAFF. In DNA, the CDR3 is TGCGCCAGCAGCTTGATCACAGGGGGTGATGAAGCTTTCTTT.

This chain uses TRBV20-1 with TRBJ1-2; D perhaps matches TRBD1 (5 bases). Germline lookup yields CDR1 DFQATT and CDR2 SNEGSKA (reference sequence). The CDR3 totals 14 residues. V was trimmed by 3 bases and J by 6 bases, leaving 17 bases between them. CDR3 bases: TGCAGTGCTAGTTCGTCTGACAGCTATGATGGCTACACCTTC. Residues: CSASSSDSYDGYTF.

This clonotype was detected only a few times. The chain has TRBV29-1 and TRBJ2-5; 7 bases match TRBD1. The V and J ends lost 4 bases and 5 bases, in that order; junction bases with no gene match: 10. From germline, CDR1 is SQVTM and CDR2 ANQGSEA. This CDR3 is built from 14 residues. The CDR3 here is CSVVYRGGLETQYF. The CDR3 bases are TGCAGCGTTGTTTACCGAGGGGGCTTGGAGACCCAGTACTTC.

In the case of this clonotype: A junction end diverges from the germline sequence, so it may reflect a read error. V gene TRBV10-1 combines with J gene TRBJ2-7; no clear D gene. Germline V gene lookup returns CDR1 WNHNN and CDR2 SYGVQD (reference sequence). The CDR3 contains 15 residues. The CDR3 here is CASSPGFVASYKQYF. Here the CDR3 DNA reads TGCGCCAGCAGCCCTGGGTTTGTGGCCTCCTACAAGCAGTACTTC.

The J gene is TRBJ2-1, the V gene TRBV12-5; 11 bases are a match to TRBD2. Germline V CDR1 and CDR2: LGHNT, FRNRAP. CDR3 size: 16 residues. Trimming at V came to 4 bases and at J to 2 bases, leaving 4 bases not matched to a gene. As DNA, the CDR3 is TGTGCTAGTGGTTCGCAACTAGCGGGGGCCTACAATGAGCAGTTCTTC. This sequence encodes CASGSQLAGAYNEQFF. Based on the CDR3 plus reference TRBV12-5 and TRBJ2-1, the full variable domain is DARVTQTPRHKVTEMGQEVTMRCQPILGHNTVFWYRQTMMQGLELLAYFRNRAPLDDSGMPKDRFSAEMPDATLATLKIQPSEPRDSAVYFCASGSQLAGAYNEQFFGPGTRLTVL.

This clonotype was recorded at least ten times. The V call is TRBV20-1, the J call TRBJ2-2; 7 nucleotides match TRBD2. From germline, CDR1 is DFQATT and CDR2 SNEGSKA (reference sequence). This CDR3 region has 16 residues. The ends lost 6 bases at V and 1 base at J; junction bases unmatched: 11. CDR3 sequence reads: CSAHSGGSGNTGELFF. The DNA for the CDR3 is TGCAGTGCCCACTCGGGAGGTAGCGGGAACACCGGGGAGCTGTTTTTT.

The chain uses TRBV20-1 and TRBJ2-3; TRBD2 is a possible D gene (5 bases). Germline-derived CDR1 and CDR2 are DFQATT and SNEGSKA (reference sequence). The CDR3 is made up of 15 amino acids. V shed 1 base and J shed 6 bases, with 17 bases lying between them. The CDR3 sequence is CSARGPGNADDTQYF. The CDR3 coding sequence is TGCAGTGCTAGAGGGCCCGGGAACGCCGACGATACGCAGTATTTT.

This clonotype has a count of ten or more. V usage is TRBV5-1 and J usage is TRBJ2-5; the D gene is possibly TRBD1 (6 bases). The CDR3 runs 15 residues. CDR1 and CDR2 (germline): SGHRS, YFSETQ. The V and J ends lost 0 bases and 0 bases respectively, with 9 bases between them. For the CDR3, the DNA is TGCGCCAGCAGCTTGGGTGGACAGTACCAAGAGACCCAGTACTTC. Amino acid sequence: CASSLGGQYQETQYF.

This clonotype has a handful of counts. The rearrangement links TRBV29-1 to TRBJ2-1; 9 bases match TRBD2. CDR3 size: 16 residues. With V trimmed by 1 base and J by 5 bases, 9 bases remained unmatched. Germline CDR1 is SQVTM and CDR2 is ANQGSEA. The CDR3 DNA reads as TGCAGCGTTGAAGGTCTCCCTAGCGGGGCCGACAATGAGCAGTTCTTC. Encoded protein: CSVEGLPSGADNEQFF.

This clonotype has ten or more counts. The rearrangement joins TRBV12-3 or TRBV12-4 to TRBJ2-1; D gene unclear. This CDR3 has 15 amino acids. With 6 bases removed from V and 5 bases from J, the gap between germline ends came to 17 bases. This CDR3 reads CASSQTHSADNEQFF. The CDR3 region has the DNA TGTGCCAGCAGCCAAACTCATTCGGCAGACAATGAGCAGTTCTTC.

V is TRBV20-1 and J is TRBJ2-1; TRBD1 matches at 9 bases. The CDR3 totals 15 residues. With V trimmed by 7 bases and J by 6 bases, 13 bases remained unmatched. CDR1 and CDR2 (germline): DFQATT, SNEGSKA (reference sequence). CDR3 sequence: CSGHRGQLGSNEQFF. For the CDR3, the DNA is TGCAGTGGTCACAGGGGGCAACTTGGCAGCAATGAGCAGTTCTTC.

The chain employs TRBV7-3 and TRBJ2-1, with D possibly being TRBD2 (5 bases). The CDR3 sequence is 18 residues long. Per the germline V gene, CDR1 is SGHTA and CDR2 is FQGTGA. V was shortened by 5 bases and J by 2 bases, with 22 bases between the two germline ends. CDR3 loop: CASSPVPLFEGAYNEQFF. DNA of the CDR3: TGTGCCAGCAGCCCAGTTCCCCTCTTTGAGGGAGCCTACAATGAGCAGTTCTTC.

The table lists this clonotype with many counts. The chain uses TRBV5-1 and TRBJ2-5; 8 bases map to TRBD1. This CDR3 is 15 amino acids long. V dropped 4 bases and J dropped 4; count of bases not matched to a gene: 9. Per the germline V gene, CDR1 is SGHRS and CDR2 is YFSETQ. DNA of the CDR3: TGCGCCAGCAGCGTGCTTCCAGGGGGCGCAGAGACCCAGTACTTC. Encoded protein: CASSVLPGGAETQYF.

This clonotype was observed a handful of times. This chain links TRBV12-5 with TRBJ1-1; D ambiguous. With 3 bases removed from V and 5 bases from J, the gap between germline ends came to 10 bases. The germline V gene encodes CDR1 LGHNT and CDR2 FRNRAP. This CDR3 comprises 13 residues. This CDR3 reads CASGFSDWTEAFF. The CDR3 bases are TGTGCTAGTGGTTTCTCAGATTGGACTGAAGCTTTCTTT. The full variable domain, completed using reference TRBV12-5 and TRBJ1-1, is DARVTQTPRHKVTEMGQEVTMRCQPILGHNTVFWYRQTMMQGLELLAYFRNRAPLDDSGMPKDRFSAEMPDATLATLKIQPSEPRDSAVYFCASGFSDWTEAFFGQGTRLTVV.

This clonotype was picked up many times. The chain is built from TRBV19 and TRBJ1-4, with D possibly TRBD1 on 5 matching bases. CDR1 is LNHDA, CDR2 SQIVND, per germline (reference sequence). Between the trimmed V and J ends, which lost 6 bases and 4 bases, there was a span of 15 bases. CDR3 length: 15 residues. The CDR3 DNA is TGTGCCAGTAGCCGAGAGACAGCTGTTAATGAAAAACTGTTTTTT. Protein sequence: CASSRETAVNEKLFF.

This clonotype was recorded at least ten times. The chain couples TRBV20-1 to TRBJ2-1; 10 nucleotides align to TRBD2. The CDR3 is 17 amino acids. Unmatched junction bases numbered 9, after V lost 0 bases and J lost 4 bases. CDR1 and CDR2 (germline): DFQATT, SNEGSKA (reference sequence). The CDR3 sequence is CSARDGTSGTGYNEQFF. The CDR3 nucleotides read TGCAGTGCTAGAGATGGTACTAGCGGGACGGGGTACAATGAGCAGTTCTTC.

This clonotype has a count of ten or more. The chain joins TRBV20-1 to TRBJ2-7, with D possibly matching TRBD1 (5 bases). The germline V and J ends were trimmed by 3 bases and 5 bases, with 11 bases remaining between them. CDR3 length: 12 residues. The germline V gene encodes CDR1 DFQATT and CDR2 SNEGSKA (reference sequence). This CDR3 reads CSASLIGDEQYF. The CDR3 DNA reads as TGCAGTGCTAGCCTGATAGGGGACGAGCAGTACTTC.

This clonotype was seen a few times. The J gene is TRBJ2-3, the V gene TRBV7-2, with D tentatively TRBD1 or TRBD2 (6 bases each). The germline V gene has CDR1 SGHTA and CDR2 FQGNSA. The CDR3 consists of 17 residues. V lost 0 bases, J lost 2 bases, and 15 bases lay in between. The CDR3 here is CASSLALVRGHTDTQYF. The CDR3 DNA sequence: TGTGCCAGCAGCTTAGCTTTGGTCCGGGGGCACACAGATACGCAGTATTTT. Supplemented by reference TRBV7-2 and TRBJ2-3, the full variable domain reads GAGVSQSPSNKVTEKGKDVELRCDPISGHTALYWYRQSLGQGLEFLIYFQGNSAPDKSGLPSDRFSAERTGGSVSTLTIQRTQQEDSAVYLCASSLALVRGHTDTQYFGPGTRLTVL.

The table lists this clonotype with a few counts. This chain joins TRBV6-5 and TRBJ2-5; D perhaps matches TRBD1 (6 bases). V lost 2 bases to trimming and J lost 1 base, with 11 bases between them. The CDR3 is 15 residues long. Germline CDR1 MNHEY, CDR2 SVGAGI. Here the CDR3 DNA reads TGTGCCAGCAGTTACCTCCAGGGGTCCCAAGAGACCCAGTACTTC. Protein sequence: CASSYLQGSQETQYF.

This clonotype was detected only once. The chain combines TRBV9 with TRBJ1-1; no clear D gene. Germline assignment: CDR1 SGDLS and CDR2 YYNGEE. The CDR3 has 13 amino acids. V was pared by 0 bases and J by 5 bases, with 8 bases between. CDR3 loop: CASSVGDGTEAFF. CDR3 coding DNA: TGTGCCAGCAGCGTAGGGGATGGGACTGAAGCTTTCTTT. The variable domain in full, with the rest retrieved from reference TRBV9 and TRBJ1-1, is DSGVTQTPKHLITATGQRVTLRCSPRSGDLSVYWYQQSLDQGLQFLIQYYNGEERAKGNILERFSAQQFPDLHSELNLSSLELGDSALYFCASSVGDGTEAFFGQGTRLTVV.

This clonotype was found many times. V usage is TRBV6-1 and J usage is TRBJ1-3, with D possibly matching TRBD1 (5 bases). Trimming pared 6 bases from V and 1 base from J, leaving 16 bases between. The CDR3 is 16 residues long. CDR1 MNHNS and CDR2 SASEGT come from the germline V gene. CDR3 sequence (DNA): TGTGCCAGCAGCCTGGGACTTGGGGTTTCTGGAAACACCATATATTTT. Its translation: CASSLGLGVSGNTIYF.

This clonotype was observed a handful of times. The chain couples TRBV5-1 to TRBJ2-4, with D unresolved. This CDR3 has 16 residues. Germline-derived CDR1 and CDR2 are SGHRS and YFSETQ. The V gene lost 5 bases and the J gene lost 0 bases, with 15 bases spanning the gap. The CDR3 loop reads CASSSGSLLAKNIQYF. The CDR3 coding sequence is TGCGCCAGCAGTAGTGGCAGTCTACTAGCCAAAAACATTCAGTACTTC.

The CDR3 DNA is TGCAGCGTTGACCTCACCGGGGAGCTGTTTTTT. Translated, it gives CSVDLTGELFF. The gene calls are TRBV29-1 and TRBJ2-2; D gene ambiguous. Per the germline V gene, CDR1 is SQVTM and CDR2 is ANQGSEA. V shed 3 bases and J shed 4 bases, with 3 bases lying between them. This CDR3 spans 11 amino acids.

There are many counts of this clonotype. This sequence joins TRBV24-1 and TRBJ2-1; D perhaps matches TRBD2 (6 bases). Trimming shortened V by 4 bases and J by 6 bases, and 12 bases separated the two germline ends. Germline V lookup: CDR1 KGHDR, CDR2 SFDVKD. The CDR3 extends over 14 amino acids. CDR3 bases: TGTGCCACCAGTGACCCGATAGCGGCCAATGAGCAGTTCTTC. As protein: CATSDPIAANEQFF.

This sequence joins TRBV5-1 and TRBJ2-5, with 12 bases aligning to TRBD2. Per germline, CDR1 SGHRS and CDR2 YFSETQ. V shed 4 bases, J shed 5 bases, and the junction held 9 bases outside the gene matches. CDR3 length: 16 amino acids. The CDR3 reads CASSPGLAGILETQYF. For the CDR3, the DNA is TGCGCCAGCAGCCCCGGACTAGCGGGAATCCTTGAGACCCAGTACTTC.

This clonotype showed up many times. At one boundary the junction diverges from the germline segment, which might be a read error. J is TRBJ2-1 and V is TRBV5-1; D gene ambiguous. Germline lookup yields CDR1 SGHRS and CDR2 YFSETQ. The CDR3 is 12 amino acids. The CDR3 nucleotides are TGTGCCAGCAGCTCTACCTACAATGAGCAGTTCTTC. The encoded protein is CASSSTYNEQFF.

This clonotype was seen a handful of times. This chain links TRBV29-1 with TRBJ2-1; D is undetermined. Trimming left V 7 bases short and J 4 bases short, with 17 bases between. Germline assignment: CDR1 SQVTM and CDR2 ANQGSEA. The length of the CDR3 is 14 residues. This CDR3 reads CSASVYGGYNEQFF. The CDR3 DNA follows: TGCAGCGCTTCGGTTTATGGCGGATACAATGAGCAGTTCTTC.

The rearrangement joins TRBV7-6 to TRBJ2-5; 7 nucleotides line up with TRBD2. This CDR3 comprises 15 residues. Germline V gene data show CDR1 as SGHVS and CDR2 as FNYEAQ. J lost 1 base, V lost 2 bases, and 4 bases had no gene match. CDR3 nucleotides: TGTGCCAGCAGCTTAAAGGGACTACCCCAAGAGACCCAGTACTTC. It specifies CASSLKGLPQETQYF.

This clonotype was seen many times. The rearrangement joins TRBV4-1 to TRBJ2-2; 10 nucleotides line up with TRBD2. The CDR3 is 18 amino acids. Looked up from germline, CDR1 is MGHRA and CDR2 is YSYEKL. V trimming: 1 base; J trimming: 6 bases; junction bases outside the gene matches: 11. DNA of the CDR3: TGCGCCAGCAGCCAAGGGGCAGAACTAGCGGGAATTGCCGGGGAGCTGTTTTTT. This sequence encodes CASSQGAELAGIAGELFF.